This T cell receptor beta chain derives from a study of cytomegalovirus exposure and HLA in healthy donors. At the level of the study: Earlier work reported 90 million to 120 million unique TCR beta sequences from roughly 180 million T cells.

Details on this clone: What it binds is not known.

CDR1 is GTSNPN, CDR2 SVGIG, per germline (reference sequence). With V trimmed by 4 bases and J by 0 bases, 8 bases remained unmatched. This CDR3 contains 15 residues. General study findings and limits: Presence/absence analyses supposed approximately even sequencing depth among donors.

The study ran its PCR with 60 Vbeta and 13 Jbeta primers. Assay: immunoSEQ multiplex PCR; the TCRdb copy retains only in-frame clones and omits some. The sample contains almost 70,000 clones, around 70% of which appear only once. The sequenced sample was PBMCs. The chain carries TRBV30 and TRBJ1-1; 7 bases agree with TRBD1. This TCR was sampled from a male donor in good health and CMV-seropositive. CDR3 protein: CAWTWTGAMNTEAFF. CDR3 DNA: TGTGCCTGGACCTGGACAGGAGCCATGAACACTGAAGCTTTCTTT.